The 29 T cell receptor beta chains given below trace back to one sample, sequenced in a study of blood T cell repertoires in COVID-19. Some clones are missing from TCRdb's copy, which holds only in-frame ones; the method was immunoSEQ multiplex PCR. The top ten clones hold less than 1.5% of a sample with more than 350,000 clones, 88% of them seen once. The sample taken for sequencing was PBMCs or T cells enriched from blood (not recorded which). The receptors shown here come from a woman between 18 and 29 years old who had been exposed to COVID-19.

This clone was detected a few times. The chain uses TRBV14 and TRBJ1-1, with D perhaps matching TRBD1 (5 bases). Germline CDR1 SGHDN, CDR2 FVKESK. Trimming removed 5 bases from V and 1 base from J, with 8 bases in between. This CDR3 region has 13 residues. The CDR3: CASSVQGNTEAFF. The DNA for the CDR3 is TGTGCCAGCAGCGTCCAGGGGAACACTGAAGCTTTCTTT. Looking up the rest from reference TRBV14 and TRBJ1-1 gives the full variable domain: EAGVTQFPSHSVIEKGQTVTLRCDPISGHDNLYWYRRVMGKEIKFLLHFVKESKQDESGMPNNRFLAERTGGTYSTLKVQPAELEDSGVYFCASSVQGNTEAFFGQGTRLTVV.

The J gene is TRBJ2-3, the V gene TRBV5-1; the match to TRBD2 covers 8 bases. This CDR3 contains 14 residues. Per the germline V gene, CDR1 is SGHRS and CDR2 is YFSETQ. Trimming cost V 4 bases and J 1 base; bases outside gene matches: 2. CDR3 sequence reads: CASSMTSGTDTQYF. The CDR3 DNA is TGCGCCAGCAGCATGACTAGCGGCACAGATACGCAGTATTTT.

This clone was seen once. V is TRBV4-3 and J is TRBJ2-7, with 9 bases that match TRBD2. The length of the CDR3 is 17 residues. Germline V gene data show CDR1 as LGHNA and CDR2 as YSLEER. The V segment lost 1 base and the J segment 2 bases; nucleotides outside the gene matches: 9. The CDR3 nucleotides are TGCGCCAGCAGCCAAGCCGGCTGGACTAGCGAGCCCTACGAGCAGTACTTC. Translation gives CASSQAGWTSEPYEQYF.

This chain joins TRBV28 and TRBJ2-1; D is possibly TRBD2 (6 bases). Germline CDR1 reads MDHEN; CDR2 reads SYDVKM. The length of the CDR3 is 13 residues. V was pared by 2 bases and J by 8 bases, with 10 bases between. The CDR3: CASSLRWGDEQFF. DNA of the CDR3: TGTGCCAGCAGTTTAAGGTGGGGGGATGAGCAGTTCTTC.

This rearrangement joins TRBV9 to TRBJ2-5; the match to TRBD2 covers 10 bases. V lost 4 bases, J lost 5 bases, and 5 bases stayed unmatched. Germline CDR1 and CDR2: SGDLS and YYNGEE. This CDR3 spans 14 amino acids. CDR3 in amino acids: CASSRASGGETQYF. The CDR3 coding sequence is TGTGCCAGCAGCCGGGCTAGCGGGGGCGAGACCCAGTACTTC.

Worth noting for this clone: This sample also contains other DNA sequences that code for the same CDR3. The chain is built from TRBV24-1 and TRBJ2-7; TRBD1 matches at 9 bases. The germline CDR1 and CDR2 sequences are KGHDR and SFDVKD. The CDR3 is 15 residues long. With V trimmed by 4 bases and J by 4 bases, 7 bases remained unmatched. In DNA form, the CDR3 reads TGTGCCACCAGTGACTCCGGGACAGGGCGGTACGAGCAGTACTTC. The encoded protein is CATSDSGTGRYEQYF.

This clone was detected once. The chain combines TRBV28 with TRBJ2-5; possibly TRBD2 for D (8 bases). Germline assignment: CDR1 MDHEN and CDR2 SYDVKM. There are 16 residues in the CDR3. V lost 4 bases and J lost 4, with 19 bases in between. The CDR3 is CASSSPPTGTRETQYF. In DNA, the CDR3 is TGTGCCAGCAGTTCCCCCCCGACAGGGACTAGAGAGACCCAGTACTTC.

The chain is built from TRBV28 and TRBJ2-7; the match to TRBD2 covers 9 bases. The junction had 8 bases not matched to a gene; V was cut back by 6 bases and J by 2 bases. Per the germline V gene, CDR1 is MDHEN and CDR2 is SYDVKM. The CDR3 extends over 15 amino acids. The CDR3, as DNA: TGTGCCAGCAGCCGAAGCGGGGGGCCGACCTACGAGCAGTACTTC. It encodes CASSRSGGPTYEQYF.

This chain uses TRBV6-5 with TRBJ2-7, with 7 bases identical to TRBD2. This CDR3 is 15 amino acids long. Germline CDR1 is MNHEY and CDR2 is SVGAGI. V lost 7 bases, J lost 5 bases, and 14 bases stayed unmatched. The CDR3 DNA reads TGTGCCAGCACTTCCCGCCAGAATCGGGGGGACGAGCAGTACTTC. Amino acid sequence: CASTSRQNRGDEQYF.

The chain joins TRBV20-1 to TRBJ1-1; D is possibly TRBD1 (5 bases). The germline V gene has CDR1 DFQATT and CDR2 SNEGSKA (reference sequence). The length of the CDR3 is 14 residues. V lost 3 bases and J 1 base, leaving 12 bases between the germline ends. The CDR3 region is CSASPGGTNTEAFF. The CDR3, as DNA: TGCAGTGCTAGTCCGGGGGGGACGAACACTGAAGCTTTCTTT.

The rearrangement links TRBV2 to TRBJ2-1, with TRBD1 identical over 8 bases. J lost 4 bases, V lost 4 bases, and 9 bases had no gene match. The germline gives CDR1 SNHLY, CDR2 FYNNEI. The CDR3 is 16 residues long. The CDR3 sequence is CASSGPGQARYNEQFF. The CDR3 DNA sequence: TGTGCCAGCAGTGGACCGGGACAGGCACGTTACAATGAGCAGTTCTTC.

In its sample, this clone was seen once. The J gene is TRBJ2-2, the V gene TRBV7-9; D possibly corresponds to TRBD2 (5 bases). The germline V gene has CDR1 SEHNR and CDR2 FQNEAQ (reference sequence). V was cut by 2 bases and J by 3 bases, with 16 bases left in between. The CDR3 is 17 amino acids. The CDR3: CASSLIGGRSYTGELFF. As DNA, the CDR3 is TGTGCCAGCAGCTTAATTGGAGGCAGGTCGTACACCGGGGAGCTGTTTTTT.

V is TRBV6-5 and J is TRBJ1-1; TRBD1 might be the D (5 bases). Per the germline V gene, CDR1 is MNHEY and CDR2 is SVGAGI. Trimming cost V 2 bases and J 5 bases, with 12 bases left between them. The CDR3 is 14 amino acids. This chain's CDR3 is CASSYGQGTTEAFF. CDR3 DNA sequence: TGTGCCAGCAGTTACGGGCAGGGTACGACTGAAGCTTTCTTT.

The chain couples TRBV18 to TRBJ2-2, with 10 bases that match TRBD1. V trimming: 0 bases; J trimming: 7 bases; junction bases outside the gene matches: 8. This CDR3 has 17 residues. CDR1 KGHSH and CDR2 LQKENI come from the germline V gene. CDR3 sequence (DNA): TGTGCCAGCTCACCACCGAACGACAGGGGGCTTGGCGGGGAGCTGTTTTTT. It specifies CASSPPNDRGLGGELFF.

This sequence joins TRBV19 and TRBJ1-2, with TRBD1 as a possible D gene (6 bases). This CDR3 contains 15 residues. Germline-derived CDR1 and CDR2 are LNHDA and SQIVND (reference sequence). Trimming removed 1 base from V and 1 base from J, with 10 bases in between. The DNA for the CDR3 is TGTGCCAGTAGTATAGCGGCAGGGGTTAACTATGGCTACACCTTC. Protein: CASSIAAGVNYGYTF.

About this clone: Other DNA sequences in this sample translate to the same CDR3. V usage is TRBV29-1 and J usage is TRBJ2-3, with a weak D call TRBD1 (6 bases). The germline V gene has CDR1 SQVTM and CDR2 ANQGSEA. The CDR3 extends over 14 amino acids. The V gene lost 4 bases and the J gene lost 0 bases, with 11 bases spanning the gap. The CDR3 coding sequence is TGCAGCGTTGTACCCGGACAGAGCACAGATACGCAGTATTTT. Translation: CSVVPGQSTDTQYF.

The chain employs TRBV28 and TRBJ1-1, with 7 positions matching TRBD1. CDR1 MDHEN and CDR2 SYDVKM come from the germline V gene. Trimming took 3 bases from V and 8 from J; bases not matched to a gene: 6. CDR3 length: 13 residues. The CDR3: CASSLPQTGEAFF. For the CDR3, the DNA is TGTGCCAGCAGTTTGCCCCAGACAGGGGAAGCTTTCTTT.

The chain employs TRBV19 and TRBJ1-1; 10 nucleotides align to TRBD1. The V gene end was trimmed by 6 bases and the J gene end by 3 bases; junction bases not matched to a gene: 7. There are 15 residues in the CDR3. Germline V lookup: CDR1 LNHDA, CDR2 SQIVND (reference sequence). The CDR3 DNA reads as TGTGCCAGTAGCACTGGACAGGGGGTACACACTGAAGCTTTCTTT. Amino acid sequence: CASSTGQGVHTEAFF.

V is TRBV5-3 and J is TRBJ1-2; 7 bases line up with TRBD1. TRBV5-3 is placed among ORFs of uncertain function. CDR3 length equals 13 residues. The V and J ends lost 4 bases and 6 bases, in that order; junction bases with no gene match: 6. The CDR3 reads CARSLTGIDGYTF. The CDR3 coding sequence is TGTGCCAGAAGCCTGACAGGGATCGATGGCTACACCTTC.

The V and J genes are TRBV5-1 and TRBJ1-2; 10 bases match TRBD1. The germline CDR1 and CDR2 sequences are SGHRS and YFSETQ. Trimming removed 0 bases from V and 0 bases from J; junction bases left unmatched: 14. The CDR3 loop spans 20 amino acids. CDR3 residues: CASSLDISIRDRGANYGYTF. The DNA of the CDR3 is TGCGCCAGCAGCTTGGACATATCTATCCGGGACAGGGGAGCTAACTATGGCTACACCTTC. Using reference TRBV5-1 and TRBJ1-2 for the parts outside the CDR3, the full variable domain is KAGVTQTPRYLIKTRGQQVTLSCSPISGHRSVSWYQQTPGQGLQFLFEYFSETQRNKGNFPGRFSGRQFSNSRSEMNVSTLELGDSALYLCASSLDISIRDRGANYGYTFGSGTRLTVV.

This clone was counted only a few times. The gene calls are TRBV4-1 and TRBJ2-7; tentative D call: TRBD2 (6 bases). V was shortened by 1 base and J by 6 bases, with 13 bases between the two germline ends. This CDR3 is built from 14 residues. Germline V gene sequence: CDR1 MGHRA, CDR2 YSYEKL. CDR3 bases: TGCGCCAGCAGCCAAGTGGAGGGCTGGAGCGAGCAGTACTTC. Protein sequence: CASSQVEGWSEQYF.

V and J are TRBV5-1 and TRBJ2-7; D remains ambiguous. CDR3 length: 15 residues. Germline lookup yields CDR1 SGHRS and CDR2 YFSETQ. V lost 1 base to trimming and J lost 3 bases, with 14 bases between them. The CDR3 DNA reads TGCGCCAGCAGCTTGTTCCCAGGTCTTGGCTACGAGCAGTACTTC. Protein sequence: CASSLFPGLGYEQYF.

CDR3 nucleotides: TGTGCCAGCAGTGGGGACAGTTTCCGGTCCGAAAAACTGTTTTTT. This encodes CASSGDSFRSEKLFF. The rearrangement joins TRBV28 to TRBJ1-4; 7 bases line up with TRBD1. Looked up from germline, CDR1 is MDHEN and CDR2 is SYDVKM. CDR3 length: 15 amino acids. The V segment lost 5 bases and the J segment 8 bases; nucleotides outside the gene matches: 11.

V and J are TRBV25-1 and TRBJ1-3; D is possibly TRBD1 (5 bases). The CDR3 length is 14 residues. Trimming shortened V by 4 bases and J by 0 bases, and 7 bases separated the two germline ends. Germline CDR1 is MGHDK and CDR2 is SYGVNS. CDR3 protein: CASSGQGSGNTIYF. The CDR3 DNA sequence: TGTGCCAGCAGTGGCCAGGGCTCTGGAAACACCATATATTTT.

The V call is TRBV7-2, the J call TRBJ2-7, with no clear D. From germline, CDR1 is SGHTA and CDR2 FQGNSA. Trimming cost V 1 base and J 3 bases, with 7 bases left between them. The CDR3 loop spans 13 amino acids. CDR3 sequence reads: CASSLGHLYEQYF. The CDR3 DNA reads TGTGCCAGCAGCTTAGGACACCTCTACGAGCAGTACTTC. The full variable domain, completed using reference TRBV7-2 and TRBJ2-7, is GAGVSQSPSNKVTEKGKDVELRCDPISGHTALYWYRQSLGQGLEFLIYFQGNSAPDKSGLPSDRFSAERTGGSVSTLTIQRTQQEDSAVYLCASSLGHLYEQYFGPGTRLTVT.

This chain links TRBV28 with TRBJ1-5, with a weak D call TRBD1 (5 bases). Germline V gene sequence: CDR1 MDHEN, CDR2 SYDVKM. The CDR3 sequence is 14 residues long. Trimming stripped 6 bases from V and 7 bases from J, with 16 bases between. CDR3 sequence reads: CASRLWGQEQPQHF. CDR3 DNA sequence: TGTGCCAGCAGACTATGGGGCCAGGAGCAGCCCCAGCATTTT.

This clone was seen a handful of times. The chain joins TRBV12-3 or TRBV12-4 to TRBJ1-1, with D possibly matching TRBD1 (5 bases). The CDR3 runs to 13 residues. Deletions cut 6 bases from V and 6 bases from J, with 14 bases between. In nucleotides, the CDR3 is TGTGCCAGCAGGAAACAGGCTATCGCTGAAGCTTTCTTT. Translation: CASRKQAIAEAFF.

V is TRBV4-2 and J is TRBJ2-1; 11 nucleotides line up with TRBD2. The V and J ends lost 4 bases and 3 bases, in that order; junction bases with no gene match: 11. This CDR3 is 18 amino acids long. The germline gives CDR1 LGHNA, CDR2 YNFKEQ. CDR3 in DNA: TGTGCCAGCAGCCCGGGGCTCCGGCTAGCGGGGGGCTACAATGAGCAGTTCTTC. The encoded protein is CASSPGLRLAGGYNEQFF.

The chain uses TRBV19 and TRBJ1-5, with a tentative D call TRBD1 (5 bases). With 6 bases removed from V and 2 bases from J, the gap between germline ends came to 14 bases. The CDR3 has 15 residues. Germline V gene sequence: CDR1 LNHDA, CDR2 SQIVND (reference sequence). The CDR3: CASRSLGGGNQPQHF. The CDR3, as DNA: TGTGCCAGTAGGTCCCTAGGAGGGGGCAATCAGCCCCAGCATTTT.